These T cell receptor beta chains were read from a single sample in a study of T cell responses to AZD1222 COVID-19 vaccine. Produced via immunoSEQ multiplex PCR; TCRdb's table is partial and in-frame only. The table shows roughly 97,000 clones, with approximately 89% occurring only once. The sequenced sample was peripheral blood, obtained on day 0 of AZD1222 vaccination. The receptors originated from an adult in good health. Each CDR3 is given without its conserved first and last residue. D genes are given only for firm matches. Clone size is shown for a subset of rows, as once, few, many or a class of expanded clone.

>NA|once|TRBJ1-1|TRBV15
ATSRDGGPGTEAF
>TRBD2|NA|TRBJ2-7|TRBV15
ATSRGLAGDSYEQY
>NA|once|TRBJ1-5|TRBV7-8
ASSRGTIGNQPQH
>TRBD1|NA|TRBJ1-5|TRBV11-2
ASSFRDRPWSNQPQH
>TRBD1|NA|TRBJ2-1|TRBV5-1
ASRSSGTEENEQF
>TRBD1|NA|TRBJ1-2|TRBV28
ASSPIRDRDYGGYT
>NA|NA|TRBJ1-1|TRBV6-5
ASSYRGDRTEAF
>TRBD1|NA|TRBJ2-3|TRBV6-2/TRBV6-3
ASSSGTGPYTDTQY
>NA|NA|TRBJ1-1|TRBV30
AWRLNTGSSTEAF
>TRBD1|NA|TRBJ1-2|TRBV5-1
ASSAGTGANGYT
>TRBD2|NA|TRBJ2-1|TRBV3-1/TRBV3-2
ASSQGLAGGPYNEQF
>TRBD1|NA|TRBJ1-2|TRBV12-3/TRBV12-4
ASSRTGYGYT
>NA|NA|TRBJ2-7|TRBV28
ASSFLSSSYEQY